The T cell receptor beta chain under discussion was sequenced for a study of CD8 T cells in ankylosing spondylitis. Study-level results: What seemed typical of ankylosing spondylitis blood was a TCR beta motif built from several highly homologous variants. There were earlier reports of some motif variants in reactive arthritis synovial fluid and blood. Clones linked to disease were reported to show significant enrichment in matched ankylosing spondylitis synovial fluid.

For TCR beta, libraries came from quantitative 5'-RACE with molecular barcodes. TCRdb analysed the 5' RACE reads with MiXCR anew, one entry per CDR3 protein. This table holds 500,000 or so distinct CDR3 sequences, about 5.7% found once. This clonotype has at least ten counts. What it binds is unknown. Germline values: CDR1 DFQATT, CDR2 SNEGSKA (reference sequence). V was cut by 0 bases and J by 5 bases, with 10 bases left in between. CDR3 length equals 14 residues. Specimen: blood, either unsorted or a sorted T cell fraction (not recorded which). This receptor was obtained from a male donor with ankylosing spondylitis. The chain joins TRBV20-1 to TRBJ1-4; perhaps TRBD1 as D (5 bases). Here the CDR3 reads CSARDFEGNEKLFF. Here the CDR3 DNA reads TGCAGTGCTAGAGATTTTGAGGGGAATGAAAAACTGTTTTTT.